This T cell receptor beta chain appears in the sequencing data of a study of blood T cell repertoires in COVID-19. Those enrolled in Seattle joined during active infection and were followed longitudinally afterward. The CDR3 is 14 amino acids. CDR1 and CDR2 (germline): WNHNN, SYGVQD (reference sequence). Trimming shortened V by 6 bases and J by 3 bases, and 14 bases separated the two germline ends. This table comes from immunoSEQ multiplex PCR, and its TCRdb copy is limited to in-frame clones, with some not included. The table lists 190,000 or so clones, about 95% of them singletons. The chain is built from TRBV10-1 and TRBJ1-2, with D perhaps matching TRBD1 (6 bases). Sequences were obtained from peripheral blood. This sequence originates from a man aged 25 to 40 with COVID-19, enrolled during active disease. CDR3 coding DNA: TGCGCCAGCAGCCCAAGTGGGACATACTATGGCTACACCTTC. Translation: CASSPSGTYYGYTF.